This is a list of T cell receptor beta chains from one sample in a study of post-analysis software for immune sequencing data. TCRdb recomputed calls from the PCR reads with MiXCR, one row per CDR3 protein. The sample holds about 770,000 distinct CDR3 sequences, 46% seen once. Sequencing was performed on blood. Receptor source: a girl aged 10-17 years with multiple sclerosis. Both conserved end residues are part of each CDR3. The order of the fields is J gene, D gene, V gene, clone size, CDR3 protein, CDR3 DNA. The D gene is left open where the match is weak. Size is omitted from some rows. Given values are once, few, many or a class for expanded clones.

>TRBJ2-3|TRBD2|TRBV4-1|few
CASSQDLRLAGGPPDTQYF
TGCGCCAGCAGCCAAGACCTCCGACTAGCGGGAGGTCCCCCAGATACGCAGTATTTT
>TRBJ2-1|.|TRBV6-5|few
CASSYSPSLSYNEQFF
TGTGCCAGCAGTTACTCGCCTAGCCTCTCCTACAATGAGCAGTTCTTC
>TRBJ2-7|.|TRBV15|.
CATSRERTGAGYEQYF
TGTGCCACCAGCAGAGAACGGACGGGGGCCGGCTACGAGCAGTACTTC
>TRBJ1-2|.|TRBV7-3|.
CASSYGRGLGYTF
TGTGCCAGCAGCTACGGACGGGGACTTGGCTACACCTTC
>TRBJ2-7|.|TRBV6-1|.
CASTQIGYEQYF
TGTGCCAGCACCCAAATCGGGTACGAGCAGTACTTC
>TRBJ1-2|.|TRBV27|few
CASSSFGRGYGYTF
TGTGCCAGCAGTTCCTTCGGACGGGGCTATGGCTACACCTTC
>TRBJ2-1|.|TRBV3-1|once
CASSQWPLASHNEQFF
TGTGCCAGCAGCCAATGGCCCTTAGCCTCCCACAATGAGCAGTTCTTC
>TRBJ2-1|TRBD2|TRBV5-1|few
CASSHSGTDNEQFF
TGCGCCAGCAGCCATAGCGGGACCGACAATGAGCAGTTCTTC
>TRBJ1-1|.|TRBV29-1|.
CSVHLGGNTEAFF
TGCAGCGTCCACTTGGGGGGGAACACTGAAGCTTTCTTT
>TRBJ2-1|.|TRBV28|.
CASSRDNNEQFF
TGTGCCAGCAGCCGAGACAACAATGAGCAGTTCTTC
>TRBJ2-3|.|TRBV7-9|few
CASSLDLGSTSTDTQYF
TGTGCCAGCAGCTTAGACTTAGGGTCGACTAGCACAGATACGCAGTATTTT
>TRBJ2-1|TRBD2|TRBV3-1|few
CASSPRPGLAGSYNEQFF
TGTGCCAGCAGCCCCCGTCCCGGACTAGCGGGATCCTACAATGAGCAGTTCTTC
>TRBJ1-5|.|TRBV5-1|.
CASSPSGEQPQHF
TGCGCCAGCAGCCCCTCAGGGGAACAGCCCCAGCATTTT
>TRBJ2-5|.|TRBV20-1|.
CSATWGEETQYF
TGCAGTGCGACCTGGGGGGAAGAGACCCAGTACTTC
>TRBJ2-1|.|TRBV20-1|few
CSASKPPGEQFF
TGCAGTGCTAGTAAGCCCCCAGGAGAGCAGTTCTTC
>TRBJ1-1|.|TRBV7-9|few
CASSSGRENTEAFF
TGTGCCAGCAGTTCCGGACGGGAGAACACTGAAGCTTTCTTT
>TRBJ1-2|.|TRBV27|once
CASSFRAEGSLYGYTF
TGTGCCAGCAGTTTCCGGGCAGAAGGGTCACTCTACGGCTACACCTTC
>TRBJ2-7|.|TRBV4-1|.
CASSQERSEQYF
TGCGCCAGCAGCCAAGAGCGGAGTGAGCAGTACTTC
>TRBJ2-7|TRBD1|TRBV7-2|.
CPSSLTPDRGEQYF
TGTCCCAGCAGCTTAACCCCAGACAGGGGTGAGCAGTACTTC
>TRBJ1-4|.|TRBV20-1|few
CSAVRTNEKLFF
TGCAGTGCGGTCAGAACTAATGAAAAACTGTTTTTT
>TRBJ2-1|TRBD2|TRBV20-1|.
CSASRTGLAGGVSDNEQFF
TGCAGTGCCTCTCGCACGGGACTAGCGGGAGGGGTCTCGGACAATGAGCAGTTCTTC
>TRBJ1-1|.|TRBV7-9|.
CASSPLKRHTEAFF
TGTGCCAGCAGCCCCCTAAAGAGGCACACTGAAGCTTTCTTT
>TRBJ2-7|.|TRBV4-2|few
CASSQDRQGLYEQYF
TGTGCCAGCAGCCAAGATAGACAGGGACTCTACGAGCAGTACTTC
>TRBJ1-6|.|TRBV4-3|.
CASSQDVGTNSPLHF
TGCGCCAGCAGCCAAGACGTAGGCACTAATTCACCCCTCCACTTT
>TRBJ2-7|.|TRBV6-5|few
CASKRGPGYEQYF
TGTGCCAGCAAAAGGGGTCCGGGATACGAGCAGTACTTC
>TRBJ2-1|TRBD1|TRBV5-1|.
CASSPLDRGEYNEQFF
TGCGCCAGCAGCCCCCTGGACAGGGGGGAGTACAATGAGCAGTTCTTC
>TRBJ2-5|.|TRBV3-1|.
CASSQEPGPRETQYF
TGTGCCAGCAGCCAAGAACCAGGCCCGAGGGAGACCCAGTACTTC
>TRBJ2-5|.|TRBV15|.
CATSVSWETQYF
TGTGCCACCAGCGTTTCATGGGAGACCCAGTACTTC
>TRBJ2-7|TRBD1|TRBV7-9|.
CASSLAFGTGVEQYF
TGTGCCAGCAGCTTAGCTTTTGGGACAGGGGTCGAGCAGTACTTC
>TRBJ2-7|TRBD2|TRBV28|.
CASSPTIAGAYEQYF
TGTGCCAGCAGTCCGACCATAGCGGGAGCCTACGAGCAGTACTTC
>TRBJ2-2|.|TRBV5-1|.
CASSADRAGELFF
TGCGCCAGCAGCGCTGACCGGGCCGGGGAGCTGTTTTTT
>TRBJ2-7|.|TRBV29-1|few
CSVELGDTGEQYF
TGCAGCGTTGAACTAGGGGACACGGGCGAGCAGTACTTC
>TRBJ2-5|TRBD2|TRBV28|.
CATTSAGVGETQYF
TGTGCCACCACATCAGCGGGAGTAGGGGAGACCCAGTACTTC
>TRBJ2-3|TRBD2|TRBV20-1|.
CSARAGTRHTDTQYF
TGCAGTGCTAGGGCCGGGACTAGGCACACAGATACGCAGTATTTT
>TRBJ2-7|.|TRBV11-2|few
CASSPLGRDPEGEQYF
TGTGCCAGCAGCCCTCTGGGGCGAGATCCGGAGGGCGAGCAGTACTTC
>TRBJ2-7|TRBD2|TRBV7-6|.
CASSPAGGSYEQYF
TGTGCCAGCAGCCCAGCGGGGGGCTCCTACGAGCAGTACTTC
>TRBJ1-2|.|TRBV3-1|few
CASSPQVLRGYTF
TGTGCCAGCAGTCCCCAGGTTCTTAGGGGCTACACCTTC
>TRBJ2-7|TRBD2|TRBV10-3|few
CAISTIAGDGEQYF
TGTGCCATCAGCACCATAGCGGGAGATGGCGAGCAGTACTTC
>TRBJ2-1|.|TRBV12-3/TRBV12-4|.
CASSLGLERNEQFF
TGTGCCAGCAGTTTAGGACTAGAGCGCAATGAGCAGTTCTTC
>TRBJ2-1|.|TRBV20-1|few
CSARDTEFSYNEQFF
TGCAGTGCTAGAGATACGGAGTTCTCCTACAATGAGCAGTTCTTC
>TRBJ1-1|.|TRBV20-1|.
CSARLPDSSLEAFF
TGCAGTGCTAGGCTACCCGACAGCTCCCTTGAAGCTTTCTTT
>TRBJ2-1|TRBD2|TRBV5-1|few
CASSGTLAGAFNEQFF
TGCGCCAGCAGCGGGACCCTAGCGGGAGCCTTCAATGAGCAGTTCTTC